This TCR beta chain was sequenced for a study of cytomegalovirus exposure and HLA in healthy donors. A multiplex PCR was run with 60 Vbeta primers and 13 Jbeta primers. Libraries were prepared by immunoSEQ multiplex PCR; TCRdb keeps only in-frame clonotypes and omits some of them. The data show around 160,000 clones, roughly 74% seen once. V was cut by 8 bases and J by 2 bases, with 9 bases left in between. Germline CDR1 reads DFQATT; CDR2 reads SNEGSKA (reference sequence). The CDR3 loop spans 11 amino acids. The chain carries TRBV20-1 and TRBJ1-2; tentatively, D is TRBD1 (5 bases). The sequenced sample was PBMCs. The source of this sequence is a male donor in good health and CMV-seronegative. The CDR3 coding sequence is TGCAGTACGACAGCGAACTATGGCTACACCTTC. It yields the protein CSTTANYGYTF.